The 14 T cell receptor beta chains below were found in one sample sequenced in a study of blood T cells in healthy people across ages. It was with a sample-barcoded 5' primer and a J-beta primer mix that a second PCR of roughly 7 to 12 cycles was run. TCRdb recomputed calls from the 5' RACE reads with MiXCR, one row per CDR3 protein. This sample has some 730,000 distinct CDR3 sequences, with about a fifth found just once. The sample consisted of blood. The receptors originated from a man between 65 and 79 years old in good health.

With regard to this clonotype: An end of the junction does not agree with germline; a read error may underlie this. The chain employs TRBV7-3 and TRBJ2-1; 11 positions agree with TRBD2. The germline gives CDR1 SGHTA, CDR2 FQGTGA. This CDR3 has 16 amino acids. This chain's CDR3 is CASSLSGTSGHNGQFF. The CDR3 DNA follows: TGTGCCAGCAGCTTATCGGGGACTAGCGGACACAATGGGCAGTTCTTC.

V usage is TRBV15 and J usage is TRBJ1-3, with D uncertain. Germline CDR1 reads LNHNV; CDR2 reads YYDKDF (reference sequence). Trimming pared 6 bases from V and 2 bases from J, leaving 2 bases between. The CDR3 loop spans 11 amino acids. CDR3 sequence (DNA): TGTGCCACCAGTGCTGGAAACACCATATATTTT. This codes for CATSAGNTIYF.

This clonotype was observed a few times. The genes are TRBV18 and TRBJ1-4, with no clear D. Looked up from germline, CDR1 is KGHSH and CDR2 is LQKENI. The ends were cut back, 2 bases at V and 7 bases at J, with 8 bases in the middle. The CDR3 length is 13 residues. CDR3 loop: CASSPVGSEKLFF. CDR3 nucleotides: TGTGCCAGCTCACCAGTTGGGAGTGAAAAACTGTTTTTT.

This chain links TRBV6-6 with TRBJ2-7, with D uncertain. The CDR3 is made up of 12 amino acids. The V end was cut by 8 bases, the J end by 0 bases, with 8 bases between. Germline values: CDR1 MNHNY, CDR2 SVGAGI (reference sequence). The CDR3 DNA reads as TGTGCCAGCGCGTTAAGCTCCTACGAGCAGTACTTC. This translates into CASALSSYEQYF.

This clonotype has a handful of counts. The rearrangement uses TRBV28 and TRBJ1-2, with D possibly TRBD1 on 5 matching bases. The V gene's germline CDR1 is MDHEN and CDR2 SYDVKM. V dropped 3 bases and J dropped 4 bases, with 9 bases sitting between them. The CDR3 contains 13 residues. CDR3 sequence reads: CASSLRQPYGYTF. The CDR3 DNA reads TGTGCCAGCAGTTTGAGACAGCCCTATGGCTACACCTTC.

This clonotype was detected only once. A read error may be the cause here, since a much bigger clone is one base away. The chain recombines TRBV7-9 with TRBJ1-6; D gene uncertain. The V end was cut by 3 bases, the J end by 7 bases, with 4 bases between. CDR1 and CDR2 from the germline V gene are SEHNR and FQNEAQ (reference sequence). This CDR3 comprises 12 residues. The CDR3 DNA is TGTGCCAGCAGCTTCAAGAATTCACCCCTCCACTTT. It translates to CASSFKNSPLHF.

The gene calls are TRBV7-2 and TRBJ2-1; 7 bases are shared with TRBD2. CDR1 and CDR2 (germline): SGHTA, FQGNSA. With V trimmed by 6 bases and J by 4 bases, 12 bases remained unmatched. The CDR3 is made up of 16 amino acids. CDR3 DNA: TGTGCCAGCAGGACCCTCCGGGGGGAGCTATACAATGAGCAGTTCTTC. This translates into CASRTLRGELYNEQFF.

The chain links TRBV20-1 to TRBJ2-6; the D is unclear. V was pared by 6 bases and J by 4 bases, with 13 bases between. This CDR3 comprises 14 residues. The V gene's germline CDR1 is DFQATT and CDR2 SNEGSKA (reference sequence). The CDR3 sequence is CSAINVVGANVLTF. Here the CDR3 DNA reads TGCAGTGCCATCAATGTGGTCGGGGCCAACGTCCTGACTTTC.

This clonotype occurred a few times. Written as DNA, the CDR3 is TGTGCCAGCAGTTCCTTCCTCTACGAGCAGTACGTC. Translation gives CASSSFLYEQYV. The chain joins TRBV6-2 or TRBV6-3 to TRBJ2-5; D call uncertain. The J call may be faulty, since TRBJ2-7 better matches the DNA end. The germline CDR1 and CDR2 sequences are MNHEY and SVGEGT. This CDR3 is built from 12 residues.

This clonotype was found a few times. The chain links TRBV10-3 to TRBJ2-1; 9 bases line up with TRBD2. CDR3 length: 15 amino acids. The V and J ends lost 3 bases and 5 bases, in that order; junction bases with no gene match: 5. The germline gives CDR1 ENHRY, CDR2 SYGVKD. DNA for the CDR3: TGTGCCATCAGTGACCAGCGGGAGGACCACAATGAGCAGTTCTTC. Its protein is CAISDQREDHNEQFF.

J is TRBJ1-2 and V is TRBV5-6, with D uncertain. Germline V CDR1 and CDR2: SGHDT, YYEEEE. The germline V and J ends were trimmed by 1 base and 7 bases, with 11 bases remaining between them. CDR3 length equals 13 residues. This chain's CDR3 is CASSLLAGIGYTF. The DNA of the CDR3 is TGTGCCAGCAGCTTGTTAGCGGGGATTGGCTACACCTTC.

In this sample, this clonotype turned up many times. The chain carries TRBV12-3 or TRBV12-4 and TRBJ1-1; no reliable D call. Trimming took off 6 bases at V and 1 base at J, with 6 bases between the two ends. The CDR3 extends over 12 amino acids. The CDR3 DNA reads as TGTGCCAGCAGCTTAACGAACACTGAAGCTTTCTTT. Protein sequence: CASSLTNTEAFF.

The chain couples TRBV9 to TRBJ2-2; 9 bases line up with TRBD2. This CDR3 spans 16 amino acids. The germline gives CDR1 SGDLS, CDR2 YYNGEE. The V segment lost 0 bases and the J segment 4 bases; nucleotides outside the gene matches: 4. The CDR3 nucleotides are TGTGCCAGCAGCGTAGGCGGGGGGGCCAGCACCGGGGAGCTGTTTTTT. Translation gives CASSVGGGASTGELFF.

The V gene is TRBV7-3, the J gene TRBJ2-7; no reliable D call. The last part of the DNA fits TRBJ2-5 better; the J call may be wrong. The CDR3 extends over 13 amino acids. Germline loops: CDR1 SGHTA, CDR2 FQGTGA. The CDR3 DNA sequence: TGTGCCAGCAGCTTTCTGGGCAGTAAGACCCAGTACTTC. It is translated as CASSFLGSKTQYF.